These T cell receptor beta chains were read from a single sample in a study of T cells expressing NK-cell markers. No DNA is given; TCRdb re-called the 5' RACE reads and lists each CDR3 protein once. In total, the table holds 350,000 to 450,000 distinct CDR3 sequences. Sequenced: blood T cells: a sorted CD56 or NKG2C T cell subset, CD4+ or CD8+ T cells, or bulk PBMC T cells (not recorded which). The receptors originated from a man aged 18 to 69 in good health. Both conserved end residues are part of each CDR3.

j_gene: TRBJ1-2; len: 13; v_gene: TRBV29-1; CDR3aa: CSVVGAPSKGYTF
j_gene: TRBJ2-2; len: 12; v_gene: TRBV25-1; CDR3aa: CASSNDRGGLFF
j_gene: TRBJ2-5; len: 15; v_gene: TRBV18; CDR3aa: CASSPRADGTATQYF
j_gene: TRBJ2-5; len: 15; v_gene: TRBV7-9; CDR3aa: CASIPPLTGQETQYF
j_gene: TRBJ2-7; len: 14; v_gene: TRBV5-6; CDR3aa: CASSHRGHSYEQYF
j_gene: TRBJ2-5; len: 11; v_gene: TRBV20-1; CDR3aa: CSARGGLADYF
j_gene: TRBJ2-2; len: 17; v_gene: TRBV9; CDR3aa: CASSSRLAGGPTGELFF
j_gene: TRBJ2-7; len: 15; v_gene: TRBV5-1; CDR3aa: CASSQQLDSSYEQYF
j_gene: TRBJ2-7; len: 14; v_gene: TRBV11-2; CDR3aa: CASSFTSLSYEQYF
j_gene: TRBJ1-3; len: 17; v_gene: TRBV18; CDR3aa: CASSPLSDRNSGNTIYF